These T cell receptor beta chains were read from a single sample in a study of T-cell reconstitution after alpha-beta-depleted transplantation in children. TCRdb redid the calling of the PCR reads with MiXCR, one entry per CDR3 protein. The sample yields about 540,000 distinct CDR3 sequences, about 18% seen once. Material: PBMCs from the stem cell graft donor, obtained from the stem cell graft. The receptors shown here come from a human donor who donated a stem cell graft to a child with acute lymphoblastic leukemia. CDR3s include the opening cysteine and the closing phenylalanine or tryptophan. Fields, in order: J gene, V gene, clone size, D gene, CDR3 DNA, CDR3 protein. A D gene is named only where the DNA matches it firmly. Only some rows state a clone size, as once, few, many or a class for expanded clones.

TRBJ1-2	TRBV11-2	many	NA	TGTGCCAGCAGCCCCTTGGACAGCATGAACTATGGCTACACCTTC	CASSPLDSMNYGYTF
TRBJ1-6	TRBV6-6	NA	NA	TGTGCCAGCAGTTACGATGGGTTCACCCTCCACTTT	CASSYDGFTLHF
TRBJ1-2	TRBV5-1	many	TRBD1	TGCGCCAGCAGCCCGGGACAGTATTTCAACTATGGCTACACCTTC	CASSPGQYFNYGYTF
TRBJ1-5	TRBV29-1	NA	NA	TGCAGCGTCGAATCCAGGACGTCGTCCCAGCATTTT	CSVESRTSSQHF
TRBJ2-5	TRBV9	NA	TRBD2	TGTGCCAGCGGCACGGCGGGAGTGAAGACCCAGTACTTC	CASGTAGVKTQYF
TRBJ2-1	TRBV6-5	few	NA	TGTGCCAGCAGTTCGACTAGGGATGAGCAGTTCTTC	CASSSTRDEQFF
TRBJ2-7	TRBV4-1	NA	TRBD1	TGCGCCAGCAGCCAAGGGACAGGACCCTACGAGCAGTACTTC	CASSQGTGPYEQYF
TRBJ2-1	TRBV30	NA	NA	TGTGCCTGGGGGACCACTGGGAATGAGCAGTTCTTC	CAWGTTGNEQFF
TRBJ1-2	TRBV9	NA	NA	TGTGCCAGCCGTGGTTCGCAGATATATGGCTACACCTTC	CASRGSQIYGYTF
TRBJ2-7	TRBV6-1	few	NA	TGTGCCAGCAGAGGATCCGGGACCGCAAGCTTATACGAGCAGTACTTC	CASRGSGTASLYEQYF
TRBJ2-5	TRBV5-1	few	NA	TGCGCCAGCAGCGTTGGGCTCTGGGAGACCCAGTACTTC	CASSVGLWETQYF
TRBJ2-5	TRBV7-9	NA	NA	TGTGCCAGCAGCTTATTCGGGGGCTTGGAGACCCAGTACTTC	CASSLFGGLETQYF
TRBJ1-6	TRBV4-1	NA	NA	TGCGCCAGCAGCCCCTCGAGGGGTCAGGGGCAATCACCCCTCCACTTT	CASSPSRGQGQSPLHF
TRBJ2-5	TRBV12-3/TRBV12-4	NA	TRBD2	TGTGCCAGCAGTGCGACTAGCGGGAGGGGAGAGACCCAGTACTTC	CASSATSGRGETQYF
TRBJ2-7	TRBV4-1	once	NA	TGCGCCAGCAGCCAAGGGACCCTTTACGAGCAGTACTTC	CASSQGTLYEQYF
TRBJ1-1	TRBV5-6	NA	NA	TGTGCCAGCAGCTTGGGTCAGGGGACGTTAAGGGGAACTGAAGCTTTCTTT	CASSLGQGTLRGTEAFF
TRBJ1-2	TRBV6-2/TRBV6-3	NA	NA	TGTGCCAGCAGAAAATCTGGGACGGGATTCGGCGGCTACACCTTC	CASRKSGTGFGGYTF
TRBJ2-1	TRBV12-3/TRBV12-4	NA	TRBD2	TGTGCCAGCACCTTAAGGGGCGGGAGGGCCGGTGAGCAGTTCTTC	CASTLRGGRAGEQFF